These T cell receptor beta chains were read from a single sample in a study of cytomegalovirus exposure and HLA in healthy donors. Generated by immunoSEQ multiplex PCR, the TCRdb table keeps only in-frame clones and is missing some. The sample holds 100,000 to 150,000 clones; around 75% are singletons and the top ten take about 2.8%. The sequenced sample was PBMCs. Every receptor here comes from a woman aged 40 to 55 in good health and CMV-seropositive. The CDR3 runs from the conserved cysteine through the conserved F or W. A D gene is named only where the DNA matches it firmly. The size field is filled for only some rows; it gives once, few, many or a size class.

V gene: TRBV18
clone size: NA
J gene: TRBJ1-1
D gene: NA
CDR3 DNA: TGTGCCAGCTCACCACTTGGGCAGACGTACACTGAAGCTTTCTTT
CDR3 protein: CASSPLGQTYTEAFF

V gene: TRBV9
clone size: NA
J gene: TRBJ2-5
D gene: NA
CDR3 DNA: TGTGCCAGCAGCGTAGGCGCGGGAATGCAAGAGACCCAGTACTTC
CDR3 protein: CASSVGAGMQETQYF

V gene: TRBV28
clone size: few
J gene: TRBJ1-1
D gene: NA
CDR3 DNA: TGTGCCAGCAGTACCGCCGGGATAAGTGAAGCTTTCTTT
CDR3 protein: CASSTAGISEAFF

V gene: TRBV10-3
clone size: NA
J gene: TRBJ2-3
D gene: TRBD2
CDR3 DNA: TGTGCCATCAGTGGAGGACTAGCGGGAGGCACAGATACGCAGTATTTT
CDR3 protein: CAISGGLAGGTDTQYF

V gene: TRBV27
clone size: NA
J gene: TRBJ1-3
D gene: TRBD1
CDR3 DNA: TGTGCCAGCAGACAGGACAGGGGGCTTGGAAACACCATATATTTT
CDR3 protein: CASRQDRGLGNTIYF

V gene: TRBV21-1
clone size: NA
J gene: TRBJ2-2
D gene: NA
CDR3 DNA: TGTGCCAGCAGCAAAGGTCATTTGGGACAGGGGCTAACCGGGGAGCTGTTTTTT
CDR3 protein: CASSKGHLGQGLTGELFF

V gene: TRBV5-5
clone size: NA
J gene: TRBJ1-1
D gene: TRBD1
CDR3 DNA: TGTGCCAGCAGCAAAGGACAGGAACTTGAAGCTTTCTTT
CDR3 protein: CASSKGQELEAFF

V gene: TRBV29-1
clone size: NA
J gene: TRBJ2-7
D gene: TRBD1
CDR3 DNA: TGCAGCGTTGGGGGACCGGGACAGGATGGCTACGAGCAGTACTTC
CDR3 protein: CSVGGPGQDGYEQYF

V gene: TRBV4-1
clone size: NA
J gene: TRBJ2-7
D gene: TRBD2
CDR3 DNA: TGCGCCAGCAGCCAAGATCGCGGGAGAATGCGCTACGAGCAGTACTTC
CDR3 protein: CASSQDRGRMRYEQYF

V gene: TRBV5-1
clone size: NA
J gene: TRBJ1-2
D gene: NA
CDR3 DNA: TGCGCCAGCAGCCACCGGCCCCGGGAAGCGAAGGGCTACACCTTC
CDR3 protein: CASSHRPREAKGYTF

V gene: TRBV19
clone size: NA
J gene: TRBJ1-2
D gene: NA
CDR3 DNA: TGTGCCAGTAGTACTAGTCAGGGTTACGATGGCTACACCTTC
CDR3 protein: CASSTSQGYDGYTF

V gene: TRBV5-1
clone size: NA
J gene: TRBJ2-3
D gene: TRBD2
CDR3 DNA: TGCGCCAGCAGCTCTCGACTAGCGGGAGGGCAAAATACGCAGTATTTT
CDR3 protein: CASSSRLAGGQNTQYF

V gene: TRBV28
clone size: few
J gene: TRBJ1-4
D gene: NA
CDR3 DNA: TGTGCCAGCAGTTCTGACAGTCCCGGCCGGGAAAAACTGTTTTTT
CDR3 protein: CASSSDSPGREKLFF

V gene: TRBV7-9
clone size: NA
J gene: TRBJ2-5
D gene: NA
CDR3 DNA: TGTGCCAGCAGCCGCTCTCCAGGGGTCGAAGAGACCCAGTACTTC
CDR3 protein: CASSRSPGVEETQYF

V gene: TRBV29-1
clone size: NA
J gene: TRBJ2-3
D gene: TRBD1
CDR3 DNA: TGCAGCGTTTGGCAGGGGGCAGATACGCAGTATTTT
CDR3 protein: CSVWQGADTQYF

V gene: TRBV19
clone size: NA
J gene: TRBJ1-3
D gene: NA
CDR3 DNA: TGTGCCAGTACCGGACAGAACTCTGGAAACACCATATATTTT
CDR3 protein: CASTGQNSGNTIYF

V gene: TRBV7-2
clone size: NA
J gene: TRBJ1-1
D gene: NA
CDR3 DNA: TGTGCCAGCAGCCTAGCGGCCACTGAAGCTTTCTTT
CDR3 protein: CASSLAATEAFF

V gene: TRBV15
clone size: NA
J gene: TRBJ2-7
D gene: TRBD2
CDR3 DNA: TGTGCCACCAGCAGAGGGAGGGGGACTAGCGGCTACGAGCAGTACTTC
CDR3 protein: CATSRGRGTSGYEQYF